This TCR beta chain originates from a study of T cells in Graves' hyperthyroidism and ophthalmopathy. Across the study: Prior to any treatment, at the point of initial diagnosis, peripheral blood was collected.

Uncontrolled infections, other autoimmune diseases, pregnancy or lactation led to exclusion of patients. Germline V gives CDR1 SGHAT, CDR2 FQNNGV. Trimming pared 6 bases from V and 10 bases from J, leaving 9 bases between. CDR3 size: 11 residues. Researchers amplified the TCR beta CDR3 regions from RNA transcripts. With the HTBI primer set, the TCR CDR3 went through a first round of RT-PCR. Each CDR3 protein gets one entry after TCRdb re-called the multiplex PCR reads with MiXCR. The data show some 560,000 distinct CDR3 sequences, around 14% seen once. This clonotype occurred many times. Its antigen is unidentified. General study results and limits: Model predictions of ophthalmopathy came a median approximately 6 months before onset. Most clonotypes that expanded in the thyroid above 0.001 also showed up in blood.

This TCR was sampled from a woman aged 25 to 45 with Graves' hyperthyroidism. Material: blood. The chain combines TRBV11-2 with TRBJ1-4, with D uncertain. For the CDR3, the DNA is TGTGCCAGCAGTTTTTCGGGAAAACTGTTTTTT. Encoded protein: CASSFSGKLFF.